These 23 T cell receptor beta chains originate from one sample sequenced in a study of blood T cell repertoires in COVID-19 (dated by TCRdb to the early 2020s). Libraries came from the immunoSEQ multiplex PCR assay. TCRdb took this table from immuneACCESS and kept in-frame rearrangements with V and J called. Such tables lack part of the clones; where checked against another copy, unresolved V genes explain under half of the gap, and the rest is unexplained. This sample comprises around 50,000 clones, approximately 85% of them detected only once. Jointly, the top ten make up approximately 2% of the sample. The specimen sequenced was peripheral blood. The source of these receptors is a woman aged 60-75 years with acute or convalescent COVID-19.

This chain links TRBV6-5 with TRBJ1-1, with 11 positions matching TRBD1. The CDR3 length is 14 residues. Germline values: CDR1 MNHEY, CDR2 SVGAGI. The V and J ends lost 6 bases and 4 bases, in that order; junction bases with no gene match: 4. The CDR3 nucleotides read TGTGCCAGCAGCCGGGACAGGGGGGTCACTGAAGCTTTCTTT. This translates into CASSRDRGVTEAFF.

For the CDR3, the DNA is TGTGCCAGCAGCTTAGGCCGCTCCCAGGGTTTTTCAACTAATGAAAAACTGTTTTTT. It yields the protein CASSLGRSQGFSTNEKLFF. The J gene is TRBJ1-4, the V gene TRBV13; possibly TRBD1 for D (5 bases). Trimming took off 0 bases at V and 0 bases at J, with 17 bases between the two ends. This CDR3 region has 19 residues. Germline CDR1 reads PRHDT; CDR2 reads FYEKMQ (reference sequence).

In its sample, this clone was seen once. J is TRBJ2-7 and V is TRBV5-1; 8 nucleotides agree with TRBD1. The V gene's germline CDR1 is SGHRS and CDR2 YFSETQ. The trim removed 4 bases at V and 0 bases at J, leaving 6 bases unmatched. The CDR3 has 15 residues. Here the CDR3 DNA reads TGCGCCAGCAGCCCGGGGACAGGCGACTCCTACGAGCAGTACTTC. Protein product: CASSPGTGDSYEQYF.

This sequence joins TRBV18 and TRBJ1-3, with 9 bases aligning to TRBD1. Germline CDR1 KGHSH, CDR2 LQKENI. With V trimmed by 6 bases and J by 0 bases, 6 bases remained unmatched. This CDR3 contains 16 residues. The CDR3 bases are TGTGCCAGCTCGGCTACAGGGGGCCTCTCTGGAAACACCATATATTTT. Residues: CASSATGGLSGNTIYF.

The count of this clone is one. The V call is TRBV6-4, the J call TRBJ2-3, with D maybe TRBD2 (5 bases). The CDR3 covers 15 residues. Germline V gene lookup returns CDR1 MRHNA and CDR2 SNTAGT. The V and J ends lost 6 bases and 2 bases respectively, with 15 bases between them. CDR3 amino acids: CASSNDGVDTDTQYF. The CDR3 DNA follows: TGTGCCAGCAGCAACGACGGGGTCGACACAGATACGCAGTATTTT.

The J gene is TRBJ1-1, the V gene TRBV11-2; D perhaps matches TRBD1 (5 bases). The CDR3 has 14 amino acids. Germline V gene data show CDR1 as SGHAT and CDR2 as FQNNGV. The V and J ends lost 0 bases and 0 bases respectively, with 5 bases between them. As DNA, the CDR3 is TGTGCCAGCAGCTTAGAGACAGTGAACACTGAAGCTTTCTTT. Translation gives CASSLETVNTEAFF.

The chain has TRBV29-1 and TRBJ1-2, with D possibly TRBD1 on 6 matching bases. The V gene's germline CDR1 is SQVTM and CDR2 ANQGSEA. V was shortened by 3 bases and J by 5 bases, with 13 bases between the two germline ends. The CDR3 runs 13 residues. The CDR3 DNA follows: TGCAGCGTTGAGGCAGGGGTATTGTATGGCTACACCTTC. Translating gives CSVEAGVLYGYTF.

A single count supports this clone. The chain joins TRBV28 to TRBJ1-1; 7 bases fit TRBD1. V was clipped by 6 bases and J by 0 bases; unmatched bases: 7. The length of the CDR3 is 15 residues. Per germline, CDR1 MDHEN and CDR2 SYDVKM. CDR3 bases: TGTGCCAGCAGCCCAGCAGGGGGAGTGAACACTGAAGCTTTCTTT. Its protein is CASSPAGGVNTEAFF.

This clone has just a few counts. The rearrangement uses TRBV27 and TRBJ2-7; TRBD1 matches at 7 bases. Germline V CDR1 and CDR2: MNHEY, SMNVEV (reference sequence). The CDR3 extends over 14 amino acids. V lost 5 bases, J lost 6 bases, and 10 bases stayed unmatched. In DNA, the CDR3 is TGTGCCAGCAGTCAACCCGGGACAGCGCGCGAGCAGTACTTC. As protein: CASSQPGTAREQYF.

This chain uses TRBV7-3 with TRBJ1-2; no clear D. This CDR3 region has 13 residues. CDR1 is SGHTA, CDR2 FQGTGA, per germline. Trimming cost V 2 bases and J 8 bases, with 12 bases left between them. CDR3 bases: TGTGCCAGCAGCTTAGACCCGGCGGGCGGCTACACCTTC. The encoded protein is CASSLDPAGGYTF.

The chain links TRBV2 to TRBJ1-4, with 9 bases fitting TRBD1. Germline CDR1 SNHLY, CDR2 FYNNEI. Germline trimming cut 9 bases from V and 11 bases from J; bases unmatched to any gene: 7. The CDR3 is 12 amino acids. The CDR3 reads CASGTGFLKLFF. In DNA form, the CDR3 reads TGTGCCAGTGGGACAGGGTTTTTGAAACTGTTTTTT.

This rearrangement joins TRBV9 to TRBJ2-2; 11 bases match TRBD2. V gave up 0 bases and J gave up 6 bases; unmatched junction bases: 4. The length of the CDR3 is 16 residues. In germline, CDR1 is SGDLS, CDR2 YYNGEE. The CDR3 protein is CASSVVAGGNSGELFF. In DNA, the CDR3 is TGTGCCAGCAGCGTAGTAGCGGGGGGGAATTCCGGGGAGCTGTTTTTT. The variable domain in full, with the rest retrieved from reference TRBV9 and TRBJ2-2, is DSGVTQTPKHLITATGQRVTLRCSPRSGDLSVYWYQQSLDQGLQFLIQYYNGEERAKGNILERFSAQQFPDLHSELNLSSLELGDSALYFCASSVVAGGNSGELFFGEGSRLTVL.

The rearrangement joins TRBV5-5 to TRBJ1-3; 8 bases line up with TRBD1. Trimming cost V 5 bases and J 4 bases; bases outside gene matches: 2. Germline CDR1 SGHKS, CDR2 YYEKEE (reference sequence). The CDR3 runs to 13 residues. The CDR3 region has the DNA TGTGCCAGCAGGGGGACAGGCGGAAACACCATATATTTT. This gives the protein CASRGTGGNTIYF.

This sequence joins TRBV6-5 and TRBJ2-3; 7 nucleotides align to TRBD1. Looked up from germline, CDR1 is MNHEY and CDR2 is SVGAGI. CDR3 length: 15 amino acids. Trimming took 5 bases from V and 4 from J; bases not matched to a gene: 9. CDR3 nucleotide sequence: TGTGCCAGCAGTCCGACAGGGATTGCAGCAGATACGCAGTATTTT. Protein sequence: CASSPTGIAADTQYF.

This chain uses TRBV3-1 (or the pseudogene TRBV3-2) with TRBJ2-1, with 8 nucleotides matching TRBD2. This CDR3 is 15 amino acids long. The germline gives CDR1 LGHDT, CDR2 YNNKEL (reference sequence). V gave up 4 bases and J gave up 5 bases; unmatched junction bases: 7. DNA for the CDR3: TGTGCCAGCAGCCTTACTAGCGGAAGTCACAATGAGCAGTTCTTC. Translating it yields CASSLTSGSHNEQFF.

The V gene is TRBV10-3, the J gene TRBJ2-3; 10 positions match TRBD2. The CDR3 contains 16 residues. J gave up 5 bases and V 3 bases, and 8 bases lay outside the gene matches. The V gene's germline CDR1 is ENHRY and CDR2 SYGVKD. CDR3 sequence: CAISEFLAGVGDTQYF. The CDR3 DNA sequence: TGTGCCATCAGTGAATTTCTAGCGGGAGTAGGAGATACGCAGTATTTT.

The genes are TRBV9 and TRBJ1-3; 9 nucleotides line up with TRBD1. Germline V lookup: CDR1 SGDLS, CDR2 YYNGEE. V shed 7 bases, J shed 1 base, and the junction held 6 bases outside the gene matches. The CDR3 has 15 residues. The CDR3 spells CASGPGQGSGNTIYF. The CDR3 nucleotides are TGTGCCAGCGGCCCGGGACAGGGATCTGGAAACACCATATATTTT.

The rearrangement joins TRBV18 to TRBJ1-1; TRBD1 agrees at 7 bases. J was trimmed by 0 bases and V by 3 bases; bases with no gene match: 4. The germline gives CDR1 KGHSH, CDR2 LQKENI. The CDR3 extends over 15 amino acids. DNA for the CDR3: TGTGCCAGCTCACCGGGACAGCAAATGAACACTGAAGCTTTCTTT. It encodes CASSPGQQMNTEAFF.

The CDR3 bases are TGTGCCTGGAGTATGGGGCCGGGCGGCTACACCTTC. Encoded protein: CAWSMGPGGYTF. The J gene is TRBJ1-2, the V gene TRBV30; D is possibly TRBD1 (5 bases). V gave up 2 bases and J gave up 8 bases, with 12 bases separating them. The CDR3 spans 12 residues. The germline CDR1 and CDR2 sequences are GTSNPN and SVGIG (reference sequence).

In its sample, this clone was seen a few times. The chain carries TRBV5-1 and TRBJ1-5; no clear D. Germline V CDR1 and CDR2: SGHRS, YFSETQ. The length of the CDR3 is 15 residues. The V end lost 0 bases, the J end lost 2 bases, and 9 bases lay between the germline ends. The CDR3: CASSLDPGGNQPQHF. DNA of the CDR3: TGCGCCAGCAGCTTGGACCCGGGTGGCAATCAGCCCCAGCATTTT.

This clone has only one observation. This chain connects TRBV7-2 to TRBJ1-1, with 9 bases lining up with TRBD1. Germline lookup yields CDR1 SGHTA and CDR2 FQGNSA. Unmatched junction bases numbered 13, after V lost 4 bases and J lost 7 bases. This CDR3 is built from 16 residues. The CDR3 protein is CASSSRDRVGRNEAFF. In DNA form, the CDR3 reads TGTGCCAGCAGCTCTCGGGACAGGGTTGGACGGAATGAAGCTTTCTTT.

The chain couples TRBV6-6 to TRBJ2-7; 7 bases align to TRBD2. The trim removed 3 bases at V and 3 bases at J, leaving 2 bases unmatched. Germline CDR1 reads MNHNY; CDR2 reads SVGAGI (reference sequence). CDR3 length equals 13 residues. The CDR3: CASSYGTIYEQYF. CDR3 DNA sequence: TGTGCCAGCAGTTATGGGACTATCTACGAGCAGTACTTC.

This chain uses TRBV28 with TRBJ1-1, with a tentative D call TRBD1 (5 bases). In germline, CDR1 is MDHEN, CDR2 SYDVKM. V lost 1 base to trimming and J lost 1 base, with 13 bases between them. There are 16 residues in the CDR3. CDR3 sequence (DNA): TGTGCCAGCAGTTTATATCCAGGGAAGGCGAACACTGAAGCTTTCTTT. Its translation: CASSLYPGKANTEAFF.